This T cell receptor beta chain was documented in a study of response to subunit inactivated influenza vaccine. General observations from the study: It was the authors' suggestion that each seasonal influenza vaccination recruits few new T cells.

TCRdb recomputed calls from the RT-PCR reads with MiXCR, one row per CDR3 protein. The sample shows 150,000 or so distinct CDR3 sequences, approximately 11% of them seen only once. A remark on this clonotype: Its antigen is unknown.

CDR3 length: 15 residues. Germline values: CDR1 SGHVS, CDR2 FNYEAQ. V trimming: 5 bases; J trimming: 6 bases; junction bases outside the gene matches: 7. This chain connects TRBV7-6 to TRBJ2-1, with TRBD2 identical over 10 bases. The receptor was isolated from a man over 45 who received an inactivated influenza vaccine. The input for sequencing was non-naive T cells sorted from PBMCs, taken 40 to 50 days after vaccination. CDR3 bases: TGTGCCAGCAGCCTCACTAGCGGGATTCGCAATGAGCAGTTCTTC. This translates into CASSLTSGIRNEQFF.